This TCR beta chain originates from a study of blood T cell repertoires in COVID-19. Across the study: Nucleic acid was either cDNA or gDNA, and it came from T cells, B-cell-depleted T cells, or PBMCs.

This clone appeared once. Germline-derived CDR1 and CDR2 are MNHEY and SVGAGI. The V and J ends lost 6 bases and 5 bases respectively, with 13 bases between them. The CDR3 extends over 13 amino acids. Participants, about 18 to 90 years old, spanned under 25 US areas. Here immunoSEQ multiplex PCR was the method, and the copy in TCRdb shows in-frame clones only, minus some. The sample lists a few hundred thousand clones; approximately 90% were seen once. This sequence was found in a woman in her late teens or twenties in a cohort exposed to, infected with or recovered from COVID-19 (not recorded which). The sequencing sample was made of PBMCs or T cells enriched from blood (not recorded which). The V and J genes are TRBV6-5 and TRBJ1-1; the D gene is possibly TRBD1 (5 bases). CDR3 nucleotides: TGTGCCAGCAGCCAAGGGGATGATACTGAAGCTTTCTTT. Translation gives CASSQGDDTEAFF.